The 20 T cell receptor beta chains listed next were all sequenced from one sample in a study of CD8 T cells in Susac syndrome. The RNA input was about 0.45 to 1 ug, and it was reverse transcribed with random hexamers. TCRdb passed the immunoSEQ multiplex PCR reads through MiXCR, listing each CDR3 protein once. Of approximately 79,000 distinct CDR3 sequences in the sample, about 94% were seen once. Source material: CD8+ T cells from PBMCs. These receptors all stem from a human donor with Susac syndrome.

The chain has TRBV30 and TRBJ2-5; maybe TRBD2 (5 bases). The CDR3 is 12 amino acids. V dropped 2 bases and J dropped 9 bases, with 13 bases sitting between them. The germline V gene encodes CDR1 GTSNPN and CDR2 SVGIG (reference sequence). This CDR3 reads CAWSTGNSAQYF. The CDR3 coding sequence is TGTGCCTGGAGTACGGGGAACTCGGCCCAGTACTTC.

The chain carries TRBV20-1 and TRBJ2-4, with 8 bases matching TRBD1. Trimming removed 1 base from V and 6 bases from J; junction bases left unmatched: 5. The CDR3 contains 14 residues. The V gene's germline CDR1 is DFQATT and CDR2 SNEGSKA (reference sequence). CDR3 in DNA: TGCAGTGCTAGAGCCGACAGGGGCTTAAACATTCAGTACTTC. Protein sequence: CSARADRGLNIQYF.

This clonotype was counted between two and nine times. V gene TRBV30 combines with J gene TRBJ2-7; no firm D call. This CDR3 contains 12 residues. Germline CDR1 reads GTSNPN; CDR2 reads SVGIG (reference sequence). The ends were cut back, 2 bases at V and 3 bases at J, with 8 bases in the middle. In nucleotides, the CDR3 is TGTGCCTGGAGTATGGGTTACTACGAGCAGTACTTC. Translating gives CAWSMGYYEQYF.

The chain couples TRBV28 to TRBJ2-5, with 8 bases aligning to TRBD2. Germline values: CDR1 MDHEN, CDR2 SYDVKM. The CDR3 length is 15 residues. With V trimmed by 11 bases and J by 1 base, 12 bases remained unmatched. The DNA of the CDR3 is TGTGCCGTTCGGGGGGGGTCCGGGTTCCAAGAGACCCAGTACTTC. Translating it yields CAVRGGSGFQETQYF.

This chain connects TRBV5-4 to TRBJ2-7; TRBD1 aligns across 9 bases. The CDR3 length is 15 residues. CDR1 SGHNT and CDR2 YYREEE come from the germline V gene (reference sequence). With 4 bases clipped from V and 6 bases from J, the junction kept 11 bases outside the gene matches. The CDR3 spells CASSTFRDRVPEQYF. The CDR3 coding sequence is TGTGCCAGCAGCACCTTCCGGGACAGGGTGCCCGAGCAGTACTTC.

The chain couples TRBV20-1 to TRBJ2-3; maybe TRBD1 (6 bases). V shed 1 base and J shed 5 bases, with 19 bases lying between them. CDR3 length: 16 residues. Germline values: CDR1 DFQATT, CDR2 SNEGSKA (reference sequence). The chain's CDR3 is CSARALLGGRGDTQYF. The CDR3 DNA follows: TGCAGTGCTAGAGCCCTCTTAGGGGGTCGCGGAGATACGCAGTATTTT.

V usage is TRBV27 and J usage is TRBJ1-2; TRBD1 matches 7 bases. The V gene's germline CDR1 is MNHEY and CDR2 SMNVEV (reference sequence). The CDR3 has 16 amino acids. V dropped 2 bases and J dropped 4; count of bases not matched to a gene: 10. The CDR3 sequence: CASSLNRAGGAYGYTF. DNA for the CDR3: TGTGCCAGCAGTTTAAATAGGGCAGGGGGGGCCTATGGCTACACCTTC.

The table lists this clonotype with a count of one. The chain couples TRBV24-1 to TRBJ2-1, with 10 bases matching TRBD2. Unmatched junction bases numbered 6, after V lost 5 bases and J lost 3 bases. Germline loops: CDR1 KGHDR, CDR2 SFDVKD. The CDR3 consists of 16 residues. CDR3 in DNA: TGTGCCACCAGTGCCCTGACTAGCGGGCTCTACAATGAGCAGTTCTTC. It specifies CATSALTSGLYNEQFF.

The chain combines TRBV19 with TRBJ2-1; D might be TRBD1 (5 bases). CDR3 length equals 15 residues. V lost 1 base to trimming and J lost 3 bases, with 10 bases between them. Germline assignment: CDR1 LNHDA and CDR2 SQIVND (reference sequence). The CDR3 region has the DNA TGTGCCAGTAGTATAGGGGGCCTAGTCTACAATGAGCAGTTCTTC. Translated, it gives CASSIGGLVYNEQFF. The full variable domain, its missing parts supplied by reference TRBV19 and TRBJ2-1, is DGGITQSPKYLFRKEGQNVTLSCEQNLNHDAMYWYRQDPGQGLRLIYYSQIVNDFQKGDIAEGYSVSREKKESFPLTVTSAQKNPTAFYLCASSIGGLVYNEQFFGPGTRLTVL.

This chain connects TRBV7-8 to TRBJ1-1, with D tentatively TRBD1 (5 bases). This CDR3 has 17 amino acids. The V end was cut by 5 bases, the J end by 0 bases, with 19 bases between. CDR1 and CDR2 (germline): SGHVS, FQNEAQ. In DNA form, the CDR3 reads TGTGCCAGCAGCAATGGGGCGTGGATGATGATGAACACTGAAGCTTTCTTT. Residues: CASSNGAWMMMNTEAFF.

This chain connects TRBV2 to TRBJ1-1; 11 bases are a match to TRBD1. V trimming: 11 bases; J trimming: 3 bases; junction bases outside the gene matches: 2. The CDR3 extends over 12 amino acids. Germline loops: CDR1 SNHLY, CDR2 FYNNEI. The CDR3 loop is CARDRGDTEAFF. The CDR3 nucleotides read TGTGCCCGGGACAGGGGGGACACTGAAGCTTTCTTT.

CDR3 residues: CASSYTPTGDEQFF. The CDR3, as DNA: TGTGCCAGCAGTTACACCCCGACAGGGGATGAGCAGTTCTTC. The chain couples TRBV6-6 to TRBJ2-1; 8 bases are a match to TRBD1. Germline V gene data show CDR1 as MNHNY and CDR2 as SVGAGI (reference sequence). With 2 bases clipped from V and 8 bases from J, the junction kept 5 bases outside the gene matches. The CDR3 totals 14 residues.

The rearrangement uses TRBV12-2 and TRBJ1-3; TRBD1 reflects the table's D call only, with no check against the DNA. TRBV12-2 corresponds to a pseudogene. This CDR3 comprises 16 residues. CDR3 bases: TGTGCAAGTCGCTTAGTGGGGGACAGCTCTGGAAACACCATATATTTT. As protein: CASRLVGDSSGNTIYF.

The CDR3, as DNA: TGTGCCAGCGGGAATCAGCCCCAGCATTTT. Translated: CASGNQPQHF. The rearrangement joins TRBV27 to TRBJ1-5; D gene ambiguous. CDR3 length: 10 amino acids. Germline V gene data show CDR1 as MNHEY and CDR2 as SMNVEV (reference sequence). V was trimmed by 8 bases and J by 4 bases, leaving 3 bases between them.

The chain combines TRBV27 with TRBJ2-7; 7 bases align to TRBD2. The CDR3 spans 14 residues. Trimming at V came to 5 bases and at J to 3 bases, leaving 7 bases not matched to a gene. Germline V gene data show CDR1 as MNHEY and CDR2 as SMNVEV (reference sequence). In DNA form, the CDR3 reads TGTGCCAGCAGTCTCAGGGCGGGAGTCTACGAGCAGTACTTC. Its translation: CASSLRAGVYEQYF.

The chain employs TRBV2 and TRBJ1-2; no reliable D call. This CDR3 spans 15 amino acids. Germline V lookup: CDR1 SNHLY, CDR2 FYNNEI. The V gene lost 5 bases and the J gene lost 0 bases, with 13 bases spanning the gap. CDR3 DNA: TGTGCCAGCAGTTCTATCGATGTGGCTAACTATGGCTACACCTTC. Encoded protein: CASSSIDVANYGYTF. The full variable domain, in which reference TRBV2 and TRBJ1-2 provide the parts outside the CDR3, is EPEVTQTPSHQVTQMGQEVILRCVPISNHLYFYWYRQILGQKVEFLVSFYNNEISEKSEIFDDQFSVERPDGSNFTLKIRSTKLEDSAMYFCASSSIDVANYGYTFGSGTRLTVV.

This chain joins TRBV30 and TRBJ2-7, with D perhaps TRBD2 (5 bases). Germline CDR1 is GTSNPN and CDR2 is SVGIG (reference sequence). The CDR3 is made up of 12 amino acids. The V end lost 1 base, the J end lost 9 bases, and 13 bases lay between the germline ends. In DNA, the CDR3 is TGTGCCTGGAGTGGGCTGGCTGCGGGGCAGTACTTC. It encodes CAWSGLAAGQYF.

The chain carries TRBV5-4 and TRBJ1-1; 10 nucleotides match TRBD1. The CDR3 is 16 amino acids. CDR1 and CDR2 from the germline V gene are SGHNT and YYREEE (reference sequence). V was clipped by 4 bases and J by 1 base; unmatched bases: 7. The CDR3 DNA sequence: TGTGCCAGCAGCCCGGGACAGGGGTTTAGGAACACTGAAGCTTTCTTT. This codes for CASSPGQGFRNTEAFF.

The chain joins TRBV6-1 to TRBJ1-6; 10 bases align to TRBD1. After removal of 0 bases from V and 13 bases from J, the junction contained 3 bases not matched to a gene. This CDR3 spans 14 amino acids. CDR1 and CDR2 (germline): MNHNS, SASEGT. The CDR3 region is CASSEAGTGAPLHF. For the CDR3, the DNA is TGTGCCAGCAGTGAAGCGGGGACAGGGGCGCCCCTCCACTTT.

The J gene is TRBJ1-1, the V gene TRBV3-1; the D gene is possibly TRBD1 (5 bases). The CDR3 length is 13 residues. Germline CDR1 is LGHDT and CDR2 is YNNKEL (reference sequence). The V and J ends lost 3 bases and 5 bases respectively, with 10 bases between them. This CDR3 reads CASSHGRGTEAFF. Written as DNA, the CDR3 is TGTGCCAGCAGCCACGGGAGGGGAACTGAAGCTTTCTTT.